The entry that follows covers one TCR beta chain sequence. Its antigen is still unknown. The source of the sample is a study of T cell responses to AZD1222 COVID-19 vaccine. Method: immunoSEQ multiplex PCR; TCRdb's copy keeps in-frame clones and lacks some. Found here are some 84,000 clones, around nine tenths of them singletons; the top ten hold about 9.9%. Overall study findings and caveats: Repertoires were obtained solely post-peak T cell response. Most donors were white British and more were female, and clonal diversity was possibly underestimated.

The CDR3 has 17 amino acids. With 3 bases removed from V and 0 bases from J, the gap between germline ends came to 18 bases. The germline V gene has CDR1 MGHRA and CDR2 YSYEKL. Source: peripheral blood, taken 28 days after the second AZD1222 dose. This clonotype was obtained from an adult who received the AZD1222 COVID-19 vaccine. The chain uses TRBV4-1 and TRBJ2-7, with D possibly called TRBD1 or TRBD2 (5 bases each). Here the CDR3 reads CASSQVTGTGSSYEQYF. CDR3 nucleotides: TGCGCCAGCAGCCAGGTCACCGGGACGGGGAGCTCCTACGAGCAGTACTTC.